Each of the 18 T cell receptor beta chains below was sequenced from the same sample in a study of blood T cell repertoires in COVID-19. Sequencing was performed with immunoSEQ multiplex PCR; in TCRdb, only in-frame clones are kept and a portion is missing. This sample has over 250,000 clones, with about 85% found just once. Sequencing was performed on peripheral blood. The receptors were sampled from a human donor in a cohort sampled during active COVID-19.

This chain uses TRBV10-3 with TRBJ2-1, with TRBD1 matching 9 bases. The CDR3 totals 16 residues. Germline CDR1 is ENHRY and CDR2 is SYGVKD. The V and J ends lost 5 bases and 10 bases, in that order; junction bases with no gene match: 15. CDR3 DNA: TGTGCCATCAGTCCTAGTCCGGGACAGGGTGATTGGGAGCAGTTCTTC. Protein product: CAISPSPGQGDWEQFF.

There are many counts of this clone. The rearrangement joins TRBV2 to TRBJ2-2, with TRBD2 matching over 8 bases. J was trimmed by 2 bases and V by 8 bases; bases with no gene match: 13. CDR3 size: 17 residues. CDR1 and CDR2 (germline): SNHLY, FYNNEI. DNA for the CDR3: TGTGCCAGCTTACACTCAAGCGGGAGTAGCAACACCGGGGAGCTGTTTTTT. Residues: CASLHSSGSSNTGELFF.

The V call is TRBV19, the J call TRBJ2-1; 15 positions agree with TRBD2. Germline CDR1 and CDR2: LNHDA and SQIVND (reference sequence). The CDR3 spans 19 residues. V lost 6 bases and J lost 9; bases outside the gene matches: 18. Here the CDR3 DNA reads TGTGCCAGTAGACCATCGGGACTGGGGACTAGCGGGAGGAGGTTTGAGCAGTTCTTC. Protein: CASRPSGLGTSGRRFEQFF.

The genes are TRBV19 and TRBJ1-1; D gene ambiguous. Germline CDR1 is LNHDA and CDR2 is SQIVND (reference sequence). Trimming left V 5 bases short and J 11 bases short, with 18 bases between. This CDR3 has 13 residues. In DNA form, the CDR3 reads TGTGCCAGTAGTCCGGCCTTACGGGGTGGTGCTTTCTTT. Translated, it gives CASSPALRGGAFF.

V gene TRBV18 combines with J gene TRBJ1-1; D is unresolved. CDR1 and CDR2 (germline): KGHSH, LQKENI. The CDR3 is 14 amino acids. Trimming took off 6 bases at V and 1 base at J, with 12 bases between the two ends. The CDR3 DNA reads TGTGCCAGCTCTCAACAGAGAGAGAACACTGAAGCTTTCTTT. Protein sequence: CASSQQRENTEAFF.

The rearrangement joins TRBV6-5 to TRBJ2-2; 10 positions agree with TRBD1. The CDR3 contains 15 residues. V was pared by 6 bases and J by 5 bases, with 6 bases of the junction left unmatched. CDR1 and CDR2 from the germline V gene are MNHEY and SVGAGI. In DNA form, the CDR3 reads TGTGCCAGCAGCCCCGACAGGGGGCGTACCGGGGAGCTGTTTTTT. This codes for CASSPDRGRTGELFF.

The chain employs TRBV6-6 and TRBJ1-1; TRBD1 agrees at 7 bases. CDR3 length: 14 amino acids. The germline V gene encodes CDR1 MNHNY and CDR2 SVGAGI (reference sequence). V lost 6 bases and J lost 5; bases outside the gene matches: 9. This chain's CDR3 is CASRINRGDTEAFF. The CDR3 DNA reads TGTGCCAGCAGGATAAACAGGGGTGATACTGAAGCTTTCTTT.

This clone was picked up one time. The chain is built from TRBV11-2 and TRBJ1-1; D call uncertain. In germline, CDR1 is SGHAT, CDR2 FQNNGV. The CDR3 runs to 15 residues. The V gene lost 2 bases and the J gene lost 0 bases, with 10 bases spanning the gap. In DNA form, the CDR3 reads TGTGCCAGCAGCTTACTAGCAGACATGAACACTGAAGCTTTCTTT. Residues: CASSLLADMNTEAFF.

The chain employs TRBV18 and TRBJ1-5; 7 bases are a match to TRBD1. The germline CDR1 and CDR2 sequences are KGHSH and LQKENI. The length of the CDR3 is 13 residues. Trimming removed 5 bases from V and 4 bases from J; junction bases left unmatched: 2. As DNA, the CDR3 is TGTGCCAGCTCATCGGGACAGAATCAGCCCCAGCATTTT. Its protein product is CASSSGQNQPQHF.

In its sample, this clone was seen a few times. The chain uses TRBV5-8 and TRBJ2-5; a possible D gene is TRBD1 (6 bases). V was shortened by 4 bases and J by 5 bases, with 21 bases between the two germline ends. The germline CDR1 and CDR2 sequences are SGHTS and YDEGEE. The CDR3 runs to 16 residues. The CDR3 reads CASSPGQSQGRETQYF. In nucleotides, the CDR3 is TGTGCCAGCAGCCCCGGACAGTCCCAGGGTCGGGAGACCCAGTACTTC.

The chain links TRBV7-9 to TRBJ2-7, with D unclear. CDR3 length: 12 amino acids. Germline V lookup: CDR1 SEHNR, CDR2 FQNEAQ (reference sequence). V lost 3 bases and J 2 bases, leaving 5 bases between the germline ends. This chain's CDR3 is CASSLWPYEQYF. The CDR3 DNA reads TGTGCCAGCAGCTTGTGGCCCTACGAGCAGTACTTC. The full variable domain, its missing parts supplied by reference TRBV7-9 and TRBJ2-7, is DTGVSQNPRHKITKRGQNVTFRCDPISEHNRLYWYRQTLGQGPEFLTYFQNEAQLEKSRLLSDRFSAERPKGSFSTLEIQRTEQGDSAMYLCASSLWPYEQYFGPGTRLTVT.

The CDR3 coding sequence is TGTGCCAGCTCACCATGGGGCGGAGCCTACGAGCAGTACTTC. Translating gives CASSPWGGAYEQYF. The chain employs TRBV18 and TRBJ2-7, with D possibly being TRBD1 (5 bases). Germline-derived CDR1 and CDR2 are KGHSH and LQKENI. The CDR3 runs 14 residues. V lost 2 bases and J lost 2, with 10 bases in between.

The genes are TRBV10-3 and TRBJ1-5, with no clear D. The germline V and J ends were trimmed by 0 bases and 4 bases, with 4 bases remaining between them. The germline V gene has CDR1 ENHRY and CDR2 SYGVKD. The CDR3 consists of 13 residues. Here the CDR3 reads CAISESPNQPQHF. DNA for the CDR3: TGTGCCATCAGTGAGTCTCCAAATCAGCCCCAGCATTTT.

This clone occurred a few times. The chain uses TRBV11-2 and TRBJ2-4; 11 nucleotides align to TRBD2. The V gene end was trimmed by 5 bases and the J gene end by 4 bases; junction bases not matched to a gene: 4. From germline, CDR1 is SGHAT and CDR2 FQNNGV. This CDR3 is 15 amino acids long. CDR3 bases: TGTGCCAGCAGCCCGGGACTAGCGGAGAAAAACATTCAGTACTTC. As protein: CASSPGLAEKNIQYF.

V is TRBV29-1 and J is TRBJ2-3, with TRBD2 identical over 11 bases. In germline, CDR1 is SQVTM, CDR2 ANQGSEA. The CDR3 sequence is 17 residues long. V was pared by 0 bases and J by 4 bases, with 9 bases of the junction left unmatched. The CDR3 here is CSVEEPIAGGSSDTQYF. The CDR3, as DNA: TGCAGCGTTGAAGAGCCCATAGCGGGAGGGAGCTCAGATACGCAGTATTTT.

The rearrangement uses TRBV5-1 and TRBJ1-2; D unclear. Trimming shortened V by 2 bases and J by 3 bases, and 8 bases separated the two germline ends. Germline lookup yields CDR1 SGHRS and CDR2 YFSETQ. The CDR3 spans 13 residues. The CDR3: CASSLRQDYGYTF. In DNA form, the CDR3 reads TGCGCCAGCAGCTTAAGGCAGGACTATGGCTACACCTTC.

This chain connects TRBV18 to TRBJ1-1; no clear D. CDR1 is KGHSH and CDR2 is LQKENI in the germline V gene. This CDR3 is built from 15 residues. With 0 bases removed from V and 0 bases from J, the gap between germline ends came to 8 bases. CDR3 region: CASSPPRVMNTEAFF. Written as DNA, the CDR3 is TGTGCCAGCTCACCACCGAGGGTCATGAACACTGAAGCTTTCTTT.

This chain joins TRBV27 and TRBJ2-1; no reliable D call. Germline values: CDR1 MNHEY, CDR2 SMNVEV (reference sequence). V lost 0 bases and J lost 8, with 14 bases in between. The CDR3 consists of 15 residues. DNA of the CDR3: TGTGCCAGCAGTTTATCTCGCCCCTCTTCGGATGAGCAGTTCTTC. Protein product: CASSLSRPSSDEQFF.